This record looks at one T cell receptor (beta chain) sequence and its context. What antigen it recognizes has not been identified. There are no base qualities to consult, and no much larger clone falls within one base. The donors were healthy, HIV-negative adults with no recently reported acute infections or vaccinations. Only Caucasian adults living in Nashville, Tennessee, USA were represented among the donors. For unsorted samples, about 87 million PBMCs were counted, and genomic DNA was extracted using the QIAamp DNA Blood Mini kit. Blood was collected by leukapheresis, and PBMCs were isolated by Ficoll-Histopaque density gradient centrifugation and then cryopreserved in liquid nitrogen vapor phase. This sample stems from a study of shared clonotypes between healthy human individuals (TCRdb year 2020). In the study overall: Three men and two women, aged 18 to 49 years, made up the cohort. To estimate repertoire size and how much clonotype sharing occurs between individuals, the study deeply sequenced the blood TCR repertoires of about five healthy adults. To increase sequencing depth and limit assay-specific biases, different laboratories used diverse techniques to prepare libraries and sequence TCR repertoires. Leukapheresis yielded between about 0.94 and 9 billion PBMCs per donor. Summary of the overall study and its limitations: Only blood was sampled, and tissue TCR repertoires likely differ from those in blood. The genetic and exposure-history diversity represented was limited by the small number of donors. Based on pairwise subsampling, the degree of clonotype sharing among donors was expected to be affected by sequencing depth.

TCR CDR3 regions were amplified from genomic DNA by multiplex PCR using the deep immunoSEQ assay. Extracted genomic DNA from each cell subset was spread evenly across all wells of several immunoSEQ 96-well plates, with each plate serving as a replicate. Each replicate PCR for unsorted PBMC received about 0.3 ug genomic DNA, equal to tens of thousands of T cell genomes. Ten immunoSEQ deep assay plates were used to sequence unsorted PBMC genomic DNA. The purified libraries were quantified using a Qubit 3.0 fluorometer, sized with a Bioanalyzer 2100, and then quantified again using the KAPA Library Quantification kit. Each immunoSEQ 96-well plate was sequenced on its own single-read 150-cycle Illumina NextSeq 550 flow cell. Regarding the original processing steps: Because only junctional sequences without quality scores were contained in the immunoSEQ output, filtering matching that applied to full-length reads could not be performed. To assign V/J genes and CDR3, sequences were annotated against IMGT germline references using PyIR, a Python wrapper for IgBLAST v1.9. Reads with weak V/J assignments (E-value above 1e-6), missing CDR3, stop codons, out-of-frame junctions, or ambiguous translated residues were removed. V3J clonotypes were defined by identical inferred V gene, J gene, and CDR3 amino acid sequence. The percentage overlap between two repertoires was calculated by dividing the number of shared unique clonotypes by the size of the smaller repertoire. Three approaches were used to assess repertoire richness: RTK rarefaction, the Chao1 estimator, and Recon v2.1 estimates of unobserved clonotypes. TCRdb took over this immuneACCESS table, retaining in-frame rearrangements with V and J assigned. Such tables are incomplete; in checked studies, under half of the missing clones stem from an unresolved V gene, and the remainder is unexplained. The D gene and trimming were derived from the DNA, and the V and J assignments and clone size from that table. The sample table holds 550,000 to 600,000 clones, of which about 80% were seen once. Around 13% of the sample belongs to the ten largest clones.

For this chain, trimming is 2 bases at the V end and 6 bases at the J end, and the number of junction bases without a gene match is 3. Counted from cysteine to phenylalanine, this CDR3 has 14 amino acids. The retained sequence is limited to the CDR3, 42 bases, with the frame set at the first base. The germline V gene specifies MNHNS as CDR1 and SASEGT as CDR2. The specimen sequenced was PBMCs. The chain uses TRBV6-1 and TRBJ1-2; 10 bases in between match TRBD1. The receptor comes from a middle-aged woman in good health. Some clones in this sample may be carry-over from other donors' samples. The base sequence is TGTGCCAGCAGTGAACCCGGACAGGGGGATGGCTACACCTTC. Its coded protein is CASSEPGQGDGYTF.